This entry features one T cell receptor (beta chain) sequence. The antigen is unknown. The record originates from a study of OX40 agonist ivuxolimab in advanced cancers. Study-level background: Partial responses were seen in three patients, one with hepatocellular carcinoma and two with cutaneous melanoma.

This CDR3 has 11 amino acids. Trimming left V 11 bases short and J 8 bases short, with 14 bases between. From germline, CDR1 is SNHLY and CDR2 FYNNEI. The data were produced by immunoSEQ multiplex PCR, yet TCRdb's version contains in-frame clones alone and is incomplete. The table has about 26,000 clones, about 85% seen once. Whole-study results and caveats: The work left the antigen specificity of expanded peripheral T cells undetermined. Low levels of normalized T-cell clonal expansion also appeared in some nonresponders.

This receptor was identified in an adult with an advanced solid tumor such as melanoma, head and neck, liver or kidney cancer. Sequencing used CD4+ or CD8+ T cells sorted from blood, obtained in a trial of the OX40 agonist ivuxolimab. This chain uses TRBV2 with TRBJ2-3, with no clear D. The CDR3 spells CARALGVTQYF. DNA of the CDR3: TGTGCCCGAGCCTTAGGAGTTACGCAGTATTTT.